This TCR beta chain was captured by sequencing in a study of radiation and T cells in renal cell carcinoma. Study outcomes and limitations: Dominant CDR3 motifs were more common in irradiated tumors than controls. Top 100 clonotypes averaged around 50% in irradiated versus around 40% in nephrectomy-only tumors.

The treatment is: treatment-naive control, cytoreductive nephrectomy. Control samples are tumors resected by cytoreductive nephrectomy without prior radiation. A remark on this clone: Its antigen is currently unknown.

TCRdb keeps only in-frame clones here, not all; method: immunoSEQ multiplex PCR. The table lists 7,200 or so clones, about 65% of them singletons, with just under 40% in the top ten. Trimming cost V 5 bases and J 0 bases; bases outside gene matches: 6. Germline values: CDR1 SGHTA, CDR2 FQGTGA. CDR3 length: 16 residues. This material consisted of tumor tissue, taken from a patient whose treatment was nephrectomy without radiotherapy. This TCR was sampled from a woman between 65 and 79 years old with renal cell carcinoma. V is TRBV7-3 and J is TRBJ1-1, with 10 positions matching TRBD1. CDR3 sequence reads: CASSPGTGDMNTEAFF. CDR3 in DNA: TGTGCCAGCAGCCCGGGGACAGGGGACATGAACACTGAAGCTTTCTTT. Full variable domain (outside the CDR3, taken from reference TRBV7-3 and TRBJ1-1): GAGVSQTPSNKVTEKGKYVELRCDPISGHTALYWYRQSLGQGPEFLIYFQGTGAADDSGLPNDRFFAVRPEGSVSTLKIQRTERGDSAVYLCASSPGTGDMNTEAFFGQGTRLTVV.